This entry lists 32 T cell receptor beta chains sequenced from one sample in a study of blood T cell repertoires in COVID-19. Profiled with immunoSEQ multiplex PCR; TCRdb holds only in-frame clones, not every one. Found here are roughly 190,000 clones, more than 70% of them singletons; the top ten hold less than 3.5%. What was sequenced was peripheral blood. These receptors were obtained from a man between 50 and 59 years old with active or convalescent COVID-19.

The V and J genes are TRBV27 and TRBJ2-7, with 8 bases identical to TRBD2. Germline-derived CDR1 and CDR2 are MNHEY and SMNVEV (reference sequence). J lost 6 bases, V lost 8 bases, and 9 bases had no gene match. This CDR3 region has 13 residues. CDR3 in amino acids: CASSGLGAGEQYF. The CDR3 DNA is TGTGCCAGCTCGGGACTAGGGGCAGGCGAGCAGTACTTC.

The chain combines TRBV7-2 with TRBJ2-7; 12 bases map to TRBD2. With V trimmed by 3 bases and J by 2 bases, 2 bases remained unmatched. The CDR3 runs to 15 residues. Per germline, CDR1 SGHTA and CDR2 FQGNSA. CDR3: CASSFWTSGTYEQYF. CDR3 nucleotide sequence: TGTGCCAGCAGCTTCTGGACTAGCGGGACCTACGAGCAGTACTTC. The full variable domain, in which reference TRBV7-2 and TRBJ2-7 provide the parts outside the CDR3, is GAGVSQSPSNKVTEKGKDVELRCDPISGHTALYWYRQSLGQGLEFLIYFQGNSAPDKSGLPSDRFSAERTGGSVSTLTIQRTQQEDSAVYLCASSFWTSGTYEQYFGPGTRLTVT.

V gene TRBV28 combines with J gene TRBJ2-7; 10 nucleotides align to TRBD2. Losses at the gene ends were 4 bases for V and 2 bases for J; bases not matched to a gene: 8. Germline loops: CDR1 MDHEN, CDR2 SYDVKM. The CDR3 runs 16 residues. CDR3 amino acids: CASSSFGTSEAYEQYF. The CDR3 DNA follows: TGTGCCAGCAGTTCCTTCGGGACTAGCGAGGCCTACGAGCAGTACTTC.

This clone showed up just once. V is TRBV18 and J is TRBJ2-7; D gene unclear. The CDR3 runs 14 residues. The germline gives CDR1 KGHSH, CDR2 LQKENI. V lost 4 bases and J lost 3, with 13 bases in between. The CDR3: CASSQAGGYYEQYF. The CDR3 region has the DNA TGTGCCAGCTCACAAGCCGGCGGCTACTACGAGCAGTACTTC.

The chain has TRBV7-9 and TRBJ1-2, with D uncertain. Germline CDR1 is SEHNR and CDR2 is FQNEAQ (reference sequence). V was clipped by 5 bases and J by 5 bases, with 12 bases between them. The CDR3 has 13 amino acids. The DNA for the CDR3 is TGTGCCAGCAGCCCATCGGGAGGGTATGGCTACACCTTC. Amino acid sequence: CASSPSGGYGYTF.

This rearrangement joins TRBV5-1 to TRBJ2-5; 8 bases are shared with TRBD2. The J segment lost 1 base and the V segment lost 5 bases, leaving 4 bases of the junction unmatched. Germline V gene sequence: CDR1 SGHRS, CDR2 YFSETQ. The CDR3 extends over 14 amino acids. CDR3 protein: CASRPLAGQETQYF. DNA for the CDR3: TGCGCCAGCAGACCCCTAGCGGGCCAAGAGACCCAGTACTTC.

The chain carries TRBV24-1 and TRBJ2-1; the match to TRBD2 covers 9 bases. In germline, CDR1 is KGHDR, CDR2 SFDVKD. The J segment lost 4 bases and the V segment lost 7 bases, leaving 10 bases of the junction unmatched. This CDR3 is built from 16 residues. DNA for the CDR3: TGTGCCACCAGCCTCAGCGGGGGGACGGGATACAATGAGCAGTTCTTC. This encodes CATSLSGGTGYNEQFF.

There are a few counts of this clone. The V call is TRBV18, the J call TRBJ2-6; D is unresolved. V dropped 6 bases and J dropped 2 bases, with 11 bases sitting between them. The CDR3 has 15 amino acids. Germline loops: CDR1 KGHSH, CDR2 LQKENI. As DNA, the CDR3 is TGTGCCAGCTCCCTTATGGGCCCTGGGGCCAACGTCCTGACTTTC. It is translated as CASSLMGPGANVLTF.

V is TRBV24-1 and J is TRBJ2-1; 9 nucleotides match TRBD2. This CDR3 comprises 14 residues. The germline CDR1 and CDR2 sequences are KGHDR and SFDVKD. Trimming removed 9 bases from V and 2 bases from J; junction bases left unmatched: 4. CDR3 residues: CATSASGTYNEQFF. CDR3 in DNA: TGTGCCACCTCTGCTAGCGGGACCTACAATGAGCAGTTCTTC.

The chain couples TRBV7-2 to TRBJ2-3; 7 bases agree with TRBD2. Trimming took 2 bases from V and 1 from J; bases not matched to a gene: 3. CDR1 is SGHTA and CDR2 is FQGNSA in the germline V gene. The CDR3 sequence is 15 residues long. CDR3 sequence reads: CASSLNRGGTDTQYF. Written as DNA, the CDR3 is TGTGCCAGCAGCTTAAACCGGGGGGGCACAGATACGCAGTATTTT.

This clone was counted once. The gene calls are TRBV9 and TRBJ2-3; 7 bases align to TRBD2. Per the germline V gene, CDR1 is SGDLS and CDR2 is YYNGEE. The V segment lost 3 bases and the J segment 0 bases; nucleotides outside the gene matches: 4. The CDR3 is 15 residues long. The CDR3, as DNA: TGTGCCAGCAGCGCTAGCGGTTCTAGCACAGATACGCAGTATTTT. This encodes CASSASGSSTDTQYF.

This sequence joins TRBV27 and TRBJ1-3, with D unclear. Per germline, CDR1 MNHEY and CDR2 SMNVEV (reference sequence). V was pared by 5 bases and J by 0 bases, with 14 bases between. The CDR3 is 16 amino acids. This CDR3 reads CASSPLTGRSGNTIYF. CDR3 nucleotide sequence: TGTGCCAGCAGTCCGCTCACTGGTCGCTCTGGAAACACCATATATTTT.

The CDR3 region is CASSLGQQNTEAFF. The CDR3 DNA reads as TGTGCCAGCAGCTTGGGACAGCAGAACACTGAAGCTTTCTTT. J is TRBJ1-1 and V is TRBV5-4, with TRBD1 as a possible D gene (5 bases). V was cut by 0 bases and J by 1 base, with 7 bases left in between. The CDR3 totals 14 residues. Per germline, CDR1 SGHNT and CDR2 YYREEE (reference sequence).

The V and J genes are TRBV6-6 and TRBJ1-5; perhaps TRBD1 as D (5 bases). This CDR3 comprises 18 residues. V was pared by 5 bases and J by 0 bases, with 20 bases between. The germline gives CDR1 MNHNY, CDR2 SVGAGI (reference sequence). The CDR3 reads CASSHDRFLTYSNQPQHF. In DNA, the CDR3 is TGTGCCAGCAGTCATGACAGATTCCTTACCTATAGCAATCAGCCCCAGCATTTT.

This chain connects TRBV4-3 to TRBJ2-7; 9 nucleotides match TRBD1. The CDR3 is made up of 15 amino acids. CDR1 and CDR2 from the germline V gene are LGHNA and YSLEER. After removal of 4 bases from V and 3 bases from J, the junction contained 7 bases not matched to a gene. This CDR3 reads CASSLRQGGIYEQYF. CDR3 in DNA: TGCGCCAGCAGCCTCAGACAGGGGGGGATCTACGAGCAGTACTTC.

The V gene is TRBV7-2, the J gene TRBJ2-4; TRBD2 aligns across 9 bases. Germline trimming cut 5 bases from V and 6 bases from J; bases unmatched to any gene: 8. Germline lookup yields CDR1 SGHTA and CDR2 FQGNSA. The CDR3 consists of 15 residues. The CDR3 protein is CASSPRLAGINIQYF. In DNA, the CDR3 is TGTGCCAGCAGCCCCCGGCTAGCGGGGATAAACATTCAGTACTTC.

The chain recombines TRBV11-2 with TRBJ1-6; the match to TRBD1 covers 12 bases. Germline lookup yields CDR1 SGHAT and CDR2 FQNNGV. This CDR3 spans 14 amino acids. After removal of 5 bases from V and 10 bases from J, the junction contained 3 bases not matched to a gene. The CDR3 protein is CASSPGQGASPLHF. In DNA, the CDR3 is TGTGCCAGCAGCCCGGGACAGGGGGCCTCACCCCTCCACTTT.

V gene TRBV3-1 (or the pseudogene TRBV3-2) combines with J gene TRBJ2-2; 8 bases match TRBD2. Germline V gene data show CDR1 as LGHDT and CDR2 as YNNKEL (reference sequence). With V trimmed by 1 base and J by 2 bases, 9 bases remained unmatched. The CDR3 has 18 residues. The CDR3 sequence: CASSQGYRTSSNTGELFF. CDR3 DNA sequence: TGTGCCAGCAGCCAAGGGTATAGGACTAGCAGTAACACCGGGGAGCTGTTTTTT.

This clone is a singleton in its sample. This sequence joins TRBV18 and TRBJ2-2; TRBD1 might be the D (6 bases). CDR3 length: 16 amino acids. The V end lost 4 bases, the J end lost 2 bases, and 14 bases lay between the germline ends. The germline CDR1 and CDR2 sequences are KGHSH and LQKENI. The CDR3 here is CASSRGHLQNTGELFF. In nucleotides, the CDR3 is TGTGCCAGCTCACGGGGACACCTGCAAAACACCGGGGAGCTGTTTTTT.

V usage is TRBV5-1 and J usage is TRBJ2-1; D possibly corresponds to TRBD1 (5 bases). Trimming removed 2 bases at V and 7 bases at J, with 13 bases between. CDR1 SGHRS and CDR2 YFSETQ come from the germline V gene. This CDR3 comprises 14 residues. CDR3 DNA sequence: TGCGCCAGCAGCTTACAGGTGGCAGGGAATGAGCAGTTCTTC. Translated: CASSLQVAGNEQFF.

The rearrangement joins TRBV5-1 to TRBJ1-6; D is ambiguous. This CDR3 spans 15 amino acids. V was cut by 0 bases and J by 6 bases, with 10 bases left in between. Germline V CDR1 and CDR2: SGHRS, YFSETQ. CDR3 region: CASSLDSPVNSPLHF. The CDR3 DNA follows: TGCGCCAGCAGCTTGGACAGTCCAGTTAATTCACCCCTCCACTTT.

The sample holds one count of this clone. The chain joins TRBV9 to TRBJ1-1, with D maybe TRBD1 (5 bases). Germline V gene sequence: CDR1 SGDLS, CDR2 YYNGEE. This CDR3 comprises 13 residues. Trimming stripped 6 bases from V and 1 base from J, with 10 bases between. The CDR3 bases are TGTGCCAGCACAAAGGGGTGGAACACTGAAGCTTTCTTT. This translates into CASTKGWNTEAFF. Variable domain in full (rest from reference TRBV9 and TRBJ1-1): DSGVTQTPKHLITATGQRVTLRCSPRSGDLSVYWYQQSLDQGLQFLIQYYNGEERAKGNILERFSAQQFPDLHSELNLSSLELGDSALYFCASTKGWNTEAFFGQGTRLTVV.

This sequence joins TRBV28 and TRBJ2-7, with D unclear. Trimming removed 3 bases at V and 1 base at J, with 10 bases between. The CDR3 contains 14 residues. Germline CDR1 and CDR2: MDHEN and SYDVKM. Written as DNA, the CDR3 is TGTGCCAGCAGTTTGAGCGTCTTATCCTACGAGCAGTACTTC. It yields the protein CASSLSVLSYEQYF.

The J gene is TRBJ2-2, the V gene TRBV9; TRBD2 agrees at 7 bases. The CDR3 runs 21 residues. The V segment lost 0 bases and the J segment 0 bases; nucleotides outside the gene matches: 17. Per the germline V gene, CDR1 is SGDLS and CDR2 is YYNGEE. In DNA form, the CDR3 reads TGTGCCAGCAGCGTAGCTAGGGGCGTCGGCGGGAGTGTGGCGAACACCGGGGAGCTGTTTTTT. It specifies CASSVARGVGGSVANTGELFF.

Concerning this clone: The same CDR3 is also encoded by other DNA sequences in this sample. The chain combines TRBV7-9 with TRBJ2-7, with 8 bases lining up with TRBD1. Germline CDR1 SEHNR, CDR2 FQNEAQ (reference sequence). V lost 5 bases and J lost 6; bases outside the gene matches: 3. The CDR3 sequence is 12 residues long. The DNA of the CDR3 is TGTGCCAGCAGCACAGGGGGGACCGAGCAGTACTTC. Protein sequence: CASSTGGTEQYF.

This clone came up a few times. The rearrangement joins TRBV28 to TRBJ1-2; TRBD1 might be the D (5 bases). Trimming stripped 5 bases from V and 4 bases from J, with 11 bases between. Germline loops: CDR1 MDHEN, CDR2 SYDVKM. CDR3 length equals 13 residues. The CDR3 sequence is CASSPQGSYGYTF. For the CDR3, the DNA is TGTGCCAGCAGTCCTCAGGGATCCTATGGCTACACCTTC.

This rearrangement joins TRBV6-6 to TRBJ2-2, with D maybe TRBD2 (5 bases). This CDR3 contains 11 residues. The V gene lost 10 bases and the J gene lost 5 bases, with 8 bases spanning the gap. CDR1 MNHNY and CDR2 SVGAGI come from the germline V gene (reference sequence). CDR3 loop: CAMGGTGELFF. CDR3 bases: TGTGCCATGGGCGGGACCGGGGAGCTGTTTTTT.

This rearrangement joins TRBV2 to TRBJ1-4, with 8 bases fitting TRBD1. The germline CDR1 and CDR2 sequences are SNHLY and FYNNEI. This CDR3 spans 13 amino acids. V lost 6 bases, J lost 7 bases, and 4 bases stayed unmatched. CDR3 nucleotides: TGTGCCAGCAGACAGGGGGGATTTGAAAAACTGTTTTTT. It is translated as CASRQGGFEKLFF.

The CDR3 sequence: CASSTFGDTQYF. The CDR3 bases are TGTGCCAGTAGCACCTTCGGGGATACGCAGTATTTT. This chain connects TRBV19 to TRBJ2-3; D gene ambiguous. This CDR3 region has 12 residues. V was clipped by 6 bases and J by 6 bases, with 10 bases between them. The germline V gene encodes CDR1 LNHDA and CDR2 SQIVND (reference sequence).

The CDR3 spells CASGTSGRIRQFF. CDR3 in DNA: TGTGCCAGCGGAACTAGCGGGAGAATTCGTCAGTTCTTC. The chain links TRBV27 to TRBJ2-1, with 11 bases identical to TRBD2. The trim removed 8 bases at V and 13 bases at J, leaving 10 bases unmatched. This CDR3 is built from 13 residues. CDR1 and CDR2 from the germline V gene are MNHEY and SMNVEV (reference sequence).

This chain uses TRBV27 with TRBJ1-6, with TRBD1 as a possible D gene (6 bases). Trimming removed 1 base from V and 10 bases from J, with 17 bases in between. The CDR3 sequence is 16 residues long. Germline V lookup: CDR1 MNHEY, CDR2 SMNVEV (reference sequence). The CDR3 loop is CASSLLGQAGGSPLHF. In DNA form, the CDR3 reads TGTGCCAGCAGTTTATTGGGGCAGGCGGGGGGCTCACCCCTCCACTTT.

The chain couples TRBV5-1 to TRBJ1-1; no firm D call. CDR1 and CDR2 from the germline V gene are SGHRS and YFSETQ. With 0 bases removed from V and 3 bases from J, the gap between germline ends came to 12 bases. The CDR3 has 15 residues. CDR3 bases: TGCGCCAGCAGCTTGGGGGCTTTGATGGACACTGAAGCTTTCTTT. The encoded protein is CASSLGALMDTEAFF.